Reported below is one T cell receptor beta chain. This CDR3 region has 18 residues. Germline CDR1 reads MNHEY; CDR2 reads SMNVEV (reference sequence). Trimming shortened V by 3 bases and J by 8 bases, and 28 bases separated the two germline ends. TCRdb's copy holds only in-frame clones and misses some; the assay was immunoSEQ multiplex PCR. The sample lists about 110,000 clones; around three quarters were seen once. These data are taken from a study of blood T cell repertoires in COVID-19. The wider study: From the United States, Italy and Spain came samples of acute and convalescent COVID-19.

Sequenced: peripheral blood. The V gene is TRBV27, the J gene TRBJ1-2, with a tentative D call TRBD1 (5 bases). The source is an older woman with acute or convalescent COVID-19. The CDR3 region has the DNA TGTGCCAGCAGTTTCGGCGGTATCGGCGGGACCGAAAAGGACGGCTACACCTTC. Protein product: CASSFGGIGGTEKDGYTF.